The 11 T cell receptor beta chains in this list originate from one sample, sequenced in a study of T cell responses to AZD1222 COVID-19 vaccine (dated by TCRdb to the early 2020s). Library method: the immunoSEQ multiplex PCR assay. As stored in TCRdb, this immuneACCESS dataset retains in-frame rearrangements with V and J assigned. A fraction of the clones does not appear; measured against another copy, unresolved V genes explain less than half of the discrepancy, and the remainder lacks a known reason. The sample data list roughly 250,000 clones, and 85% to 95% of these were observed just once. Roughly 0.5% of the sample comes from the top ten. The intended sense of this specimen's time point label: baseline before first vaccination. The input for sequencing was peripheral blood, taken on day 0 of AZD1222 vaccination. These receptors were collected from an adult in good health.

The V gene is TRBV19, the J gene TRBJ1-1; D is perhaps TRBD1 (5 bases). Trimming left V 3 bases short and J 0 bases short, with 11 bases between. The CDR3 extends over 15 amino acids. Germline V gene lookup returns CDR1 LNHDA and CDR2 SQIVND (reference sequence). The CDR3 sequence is CASSISAGMNTEAFF. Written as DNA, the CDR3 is TGTGCCAGTAGTATTTCGGCAGGGATGAACACTGAAGCTTTCTTT.

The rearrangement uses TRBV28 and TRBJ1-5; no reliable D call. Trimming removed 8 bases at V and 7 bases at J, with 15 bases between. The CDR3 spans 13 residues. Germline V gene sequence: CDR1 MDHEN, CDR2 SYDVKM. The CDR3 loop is CASHSSGYQPQHF. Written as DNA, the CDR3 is TGTGCCAGCCATTCAAGTGGGTACCAGCCCCAGCATTTT.

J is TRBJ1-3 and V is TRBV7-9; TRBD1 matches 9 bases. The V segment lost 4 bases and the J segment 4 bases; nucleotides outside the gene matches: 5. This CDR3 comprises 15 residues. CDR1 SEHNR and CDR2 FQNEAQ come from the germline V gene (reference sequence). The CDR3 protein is CASSSDGQGGNTIYF. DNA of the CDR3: TGTGCCAGCAGCTCGGACGGACAGGGGGGAAACACCATATATTTT.

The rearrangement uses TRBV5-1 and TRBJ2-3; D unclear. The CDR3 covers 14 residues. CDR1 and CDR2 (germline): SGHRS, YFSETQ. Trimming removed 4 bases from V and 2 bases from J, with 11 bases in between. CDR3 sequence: CASSRSRITDTQYF. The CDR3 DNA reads TGCGCCAGCAGCCGCTCACGGATCACAGATACGCAGTATTTT.

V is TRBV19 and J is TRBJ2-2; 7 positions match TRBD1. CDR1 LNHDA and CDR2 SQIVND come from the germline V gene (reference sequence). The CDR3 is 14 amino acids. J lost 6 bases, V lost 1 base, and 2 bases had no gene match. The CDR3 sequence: CASSIGTGAGELFF. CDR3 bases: TGTGCCAGTAGTATAGGTACAGGGGCCGGGGAGCTGTTTTTT.

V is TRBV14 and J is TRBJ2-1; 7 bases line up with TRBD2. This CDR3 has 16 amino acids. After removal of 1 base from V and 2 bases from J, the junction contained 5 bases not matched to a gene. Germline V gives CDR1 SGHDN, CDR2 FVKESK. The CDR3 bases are TGTGCCAGCAGCCAAGGGGCCGGGAGGACCTACAATGAGCAGTTCTTC. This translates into CASSQGAGRTYNEQFF. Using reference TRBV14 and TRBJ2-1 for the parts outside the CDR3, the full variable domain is EAGVTQFPSHSVIEKGQTVTLRCDPISGHDNLYWYRRVMGKEIKFLLHFVKESKQDESGMPNNRFLAERTGGTYSTLKVQPAELEDSGVYFCASSQGAGRTYNEQFFGPGTRLTVL.

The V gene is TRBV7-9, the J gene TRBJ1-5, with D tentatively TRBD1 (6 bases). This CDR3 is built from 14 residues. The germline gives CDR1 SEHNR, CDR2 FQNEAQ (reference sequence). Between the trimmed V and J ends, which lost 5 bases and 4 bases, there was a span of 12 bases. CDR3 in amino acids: CASSTGTLNQPQHF. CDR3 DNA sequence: TGTGCCAGCAGCACCGGGACACTAAATCAGCCCCAGCATTTT.

The CDR3 sequence: CASSSPDREGYTF. Here the CDR3 DNA reads TGTGCCAGCAGTTCCCCGGACAGGGAGGGCTACACCTTC. The chain carries TRBV28 and TRBJ1-2; 8 bases agree with TRBD1. Trimming cost V 4 bases and J 8 bases; bases outside gene matches: 6. The CDR3 length is 13 residues. Germline V gene lookup returns CDR1 MDHEN and CDR2 SYDVKM.

The CDR3 DNA is TGTGCCAGCAGCGTGATCACTAGCGGCCCCTACAATGAGCAGTTCTTC. Residues: CASSVITSGPYNEQFF. The rearrangement links TRBV9 to TRBJ2-1, with 8 bases fitting TRBD2. The CDR3 runs to 16 residues. The germline V gene has CDR1 SGDLS and CDR2 YYNGEE. Trimming took 2 bases from V and 2 from J; bases not matched to a gene: 6.

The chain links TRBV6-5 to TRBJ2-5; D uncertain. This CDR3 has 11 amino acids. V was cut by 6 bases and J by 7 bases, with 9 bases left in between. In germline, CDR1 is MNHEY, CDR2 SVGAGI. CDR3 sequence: CASRSLGTQYF. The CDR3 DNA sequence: TGTGCCAGCAGGTCTCTAGGGACCCAGTACTTC.

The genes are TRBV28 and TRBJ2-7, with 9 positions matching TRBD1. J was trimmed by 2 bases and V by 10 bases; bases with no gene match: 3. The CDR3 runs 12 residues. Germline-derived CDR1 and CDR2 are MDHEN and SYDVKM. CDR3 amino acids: CATRTGAYEQYF. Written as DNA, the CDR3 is TGTGCCACCAGGACAGGGGCCTACGAGCAGTACTTC.